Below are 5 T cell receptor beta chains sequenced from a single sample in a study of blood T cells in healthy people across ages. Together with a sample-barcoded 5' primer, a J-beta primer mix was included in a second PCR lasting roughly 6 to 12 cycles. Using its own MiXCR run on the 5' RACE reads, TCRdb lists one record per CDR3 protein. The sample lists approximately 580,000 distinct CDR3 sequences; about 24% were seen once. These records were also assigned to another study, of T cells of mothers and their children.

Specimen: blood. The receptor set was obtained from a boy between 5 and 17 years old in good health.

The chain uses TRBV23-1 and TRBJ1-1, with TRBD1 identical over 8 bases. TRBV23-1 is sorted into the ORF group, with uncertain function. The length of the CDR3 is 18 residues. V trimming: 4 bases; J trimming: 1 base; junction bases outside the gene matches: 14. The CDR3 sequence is CASSPTDRVEGRNTEAFF. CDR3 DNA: TGCGCCAGCAGTCCAACGGACAGGGTCGAGGGAAGGAACACTGAAGCTTTCTTT.

DNA for the CDR3: TGCGCCAGCAGCTGGACCCTGGACACTGAAGCTTTCTTT. Translating gives CASSWTLDTEAFF. The chain has TRBV5-1 and TRBJ1-1, with D uncertain. Trimming left V 3 bases short and J 3 bases short, with 9 bases between. The CDR3 contains 13 residues. CDR1 is SGHRS and CDR2 is YFSETQ in the germline V gene. The whole variable domain, filled in from reference TRBV5-1 and TRBJ1-1, reads KAGVTQTPRYLIKTRGQQVTLSCSPISGHRSVSWYQQTPGQGLQFLFEYFSETQRNKGNFPGRFSGRQFSNSRSEMNVSTLELGDSALYLCASSWTLDTEAFFGQGTRLTVV.

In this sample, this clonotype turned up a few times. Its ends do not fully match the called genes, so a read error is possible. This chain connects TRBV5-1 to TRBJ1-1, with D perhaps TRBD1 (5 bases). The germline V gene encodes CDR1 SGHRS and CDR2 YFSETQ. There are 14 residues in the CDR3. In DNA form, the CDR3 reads TGCGCCAGCAGCTTGACCGGGACTAACGCTGAAGCTTCCTTT. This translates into CASSLTGTNAEASF.

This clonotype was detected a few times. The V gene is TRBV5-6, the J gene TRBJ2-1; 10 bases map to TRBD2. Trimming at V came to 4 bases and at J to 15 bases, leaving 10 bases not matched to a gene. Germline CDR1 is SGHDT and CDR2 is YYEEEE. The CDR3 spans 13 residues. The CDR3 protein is CASSAQLAGLRFF. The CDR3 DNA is TGTGCCAGCAGCGCCCAACTAGCGGGATTGCGGTTCTTC.

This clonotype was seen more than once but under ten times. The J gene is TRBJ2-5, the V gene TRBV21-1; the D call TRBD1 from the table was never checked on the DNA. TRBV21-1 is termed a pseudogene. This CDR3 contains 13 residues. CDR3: CASRVGGRETQYF. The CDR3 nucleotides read TGTGCCAGCAGGGTGGGGGGGAGAGAGACCCAGTACTTC.